The clone carrying this TCR beta chain was detected only a few times. Its matching antigen is unknown. Treatment in this sample: randomized to nivolumab then ipilimumab (arm A) or the reverse (arm B). The data derive from a study of sequential checkpoint blockade in melanoma. Study details: After nivolumab or ipilimumab alone, 20 to 25 patients had week-13 rebiopsies. Study results and limitations: Tumor T-cell fraction and clonality correlated with PD-L1 and CD8+ counts. Response in arm A was associated with pretreatment TIL clonality.

Data came from immunoSEQ multiplex PCR; TCRdb stores just in-frame clones and leaves some out. The table lists around 1,800 clones, around 17% of them singletons, with about 12% in the top ten. The source was tumor tissue (inferred from file names), collected from a patient given nivolumab and ipilimumab in sequence. The source is a human donor with melanoma.

The CDR3 here is CAWSRGQNYGYTF. The CDR3 coding sequence is TGTGCCTGGAGCAGGGGCCAAAACTATGGCTACACCTTC. V gene TRBV30 combines with J gene TRBJ1-2, with D maybe TRBD1 (6 bases). The CDR3 runs to 13 residues. Between the trimmed V and J ends, which lost 3 bases and 2 bases, there was a span of 10 bases. Germline V gene sequence: CDR1 GTSNPN, CDR2 SVGIG (reference sequence).